A selection of T cell receptor beta chains follows, all from one sample in a study of OX40 agonist ivuxolimab in advanced cancers. TCRdb's copy holds only in-frame clones and misses some; the assay was immunoSEQ multiplex PCR. The table includes 85,000 to 130,000 clones, over 75% detected once. Sequenced material: CD4+ or CD8+ T cells sorted from blood, taken in a trial of the OX40 agonist ivuxolimab. Every receptor here comes from an adult with an advanced solid tumor such as melanoma, head and neck, liver or kidney cancer. CDR3s include the opening cysteine and the closing phenylalanine or tryptophan. A D gene is named only where the DNA matches it firmly. The listing skips clone size in some rows; elsewhere it reads once, few, many or a size class.

J: TRBJ2-7
V: TRBV29-1
D: -
size: -
DNA: TGCAGCGTTACACGACCTTGGGGTGAAAGGGGCTCCTACGAGCAGTACTTC
CDR3: CSVTRPWGERGSYEQYF

J: TRBJ2-7
V: TRBV7-3
D: TRBD1
size: -
DNA: TGTGCCAGCAGCTCTCTGCCCGGGACAGGGTTATACGAGCAGTACTTC
CDR3: CASSSLPGTGLYEQYF

J: TRBJ2-7
V: TRBV4-3
D: -
size: -
DNA: TGCGCCAGCAGCCAAGATTACCGACTAGGGGGCTCCTACGAGCAGTACTTC
CDR3: CASSQDYRLGGSYEQYF

J: TRBJ2-3
V: TRBV7-9
D: TRBD2
size: few
DNA: TGTGCCAGCAGAACCCGGACTAGCGTTACAGATACGCAGTATTTT
CDR3: CASRTRTSVTDTQYF

J: TRBJ2-5
V: TRBV6-1
D: -
size: -
DNA: TGTGCCAGCCGGCCCAGGTGGGGGGGCGGGGAGACCCAGTACTTC
CDR3: CASRPRWGGGETQYF

J: TRBJ1-2
V: TRBV5-6
D: -
size: -
DNA: TGTGCCAGCAGCTCTGACGGACTCGACTATGGCTACACCTTC
CDR3: CASSSDGLDYGYTF

J: TRBJ2-7
V: TRBV7-9
D: -
size: -
DNA: TGTGCCAGCAGAAACCGGGACACTGACGAGCAGTACTTC
CDR3: CASRNRDTDEQYF

J: TRBJ2-2
V: TRBV5-1
D: -
size: -
DNA: TGCGCCAGCAGCTTGCAACAGGGAGGTGCCGGGGAGCTGTTTTTT
CDR3: CASSLQQGGAGELFF

J: TRBJ2-1
V: TRBV7-9
D: -
size: -
DNA: TGTGCCAGCAGCCCGGGGGGCTTCGATGAGCAGTTCTTC
CDR3: CASSPGGFDEQFF

J: TRBJ2-7
V: TRBV5-4
D: TRBD2
size: -
DNA: TGTGCCAGCAGCAGATACCCAGCGGGAAACAAATACGAGCAGTACTTC
CDR3: CASSRYPAGNKYEQYF

J: TRBJ1-2
V: TRBV9
D: -
size: -
DNA: TGTGCCAGCAGCGTAGGCGGGATTAACTATGGCTACACCTTC
CDR3: CASSVGGINYGYTF

J: TRBJ2-7
V: TRBV4-1
D: -
size: -
DNA: TGCGCCAGGGGGCTACGGAACTACGAGCAGTACTTC
CDR3: CARGLRNYEQYF

J: TRBJ2-5
V: TRBV7-8
D: -
size: -
DNA: TGTGCCAGCAGTCCCACAGCGGTCCAAGAGACCCAGTACTTC
CDR3: CASSPTAVQETQYF

J: TRBJ2-2
V: TRBV5-1
D: -
size: -
DNA: TGCGCCAGCAGCTTGGCCGGAGGAGGGGTTTGGACCGGGGAGCTGTTTTTT
CDR3: CASSLAGGGVWTGELFF

J: TRBJ1-2
V: TRBV5-4
D: -
size: -
DNA: TGTGCCAGCAGCTTGATGGCCGGGGAGACTAACTATGGCTACACCTTC
CDR3: CASSLMAGETNYGYTF

J: TRBJ2-1
V: TRBV27
D: TRBD2
size: -
DNA: TGTGCCAGCAGTTTCCTAGCGGGAGGAAAGAATGAGCAGTTCTTC
CDR3: CASSFLAGGKNEQFF

J: TRBJ2-3
V: TRBV7-3
D: -
size: -
DNA: TGTGCCAGCAGCATAGGCACAGATACGCAGTATTTT
CDR3: CASSIGTDTQYF

J: TRBJ2-1
V: TRBV28
D: -
size: -
DNA: TGTGCCAGCAGGGCGGGACCCGCAGGGGGAAATGAGCAGTTCTTC
CDR3: CASRAGPAGGNEQFF

J: TRBJ1-5
V: TRBV2
D: -
size: -
DNA: TGTGCCAGCAGCGCGGGAGGGCAGGCCACCATCAAGGCCCAGCATTTT
CDR3: CASSAGGQATIKAQHF

J: TRBJ2-7
V: TRBV7-6
D: TRBD1
size: -
DNA: TGTGCCAGCAGCACCTTTACAGGGGACGAGCAGTACTTC
CDR3: CASSTFTGDEQYF

J: TRBJ1-3
V: TRBV5-1
D: TRBD1
size: -
DNA: TGCGCCAGCAGTCCTTCGACAGGGGGCCACTCTGGAAACACCATATATTTT
CDR3: CASSPSTGGHSGNTIYF

J: TRBJ2-7
V: TRBV10-3
D: -
size: -
DNA: TGTGCCACCCGAGGCCCTGCCTACGAGCAGTACTTC
CDR3: CATRGPAYEQYF

J: TRBJ2-1
V: TRBV5-1
D: -
size: -
DNA: TGCGCCAGCAGCGCGGACAGCTCCTACAATGAGCAGTTCTTC
CDR3: CASSADSSYNEQFF

J: TRBJ2-5
V: TRBV6-5
D: -
size: -
DNA: TGTGCCAGCAGTTCGGGGCGGGGAACGAGAGAGACCCAGTACTTC
CDR3: CASSSGRGTRETQYF

J: TRBJ2-7
V: TRBV4-2
D: -
size: -
DNA: TGTGCCAGCAGCTCAGGGGCCATCTCCTACGAGCAGTACTTC
CDR3: CASSSGAISYEQYF

J: TRBJ2-2
V: TRBV9
D: TRBD2
size: -
DNA: TGTGCCAGCAGCGTAGTAGCTAGCGGAAACGGGGAGCTGTTTTTT
CDR3: CASSVVASGNGELFF

J: TRBJ2-3
V: TRBV5-1
D: TRBD2
size: -
DNA: TGCGCCAGCAGCCCAGGACTAGCGGGAGGTGGAGATACGCAGTATTTT
CDR3: CASSPGLAGGGDTQYF

J: TRBJ2-7
V: TRBV19
D: TRBD2
size: -
DNA: TGTGCCAGTAGTATGAGGGGACTAGCCTACGAGCAGTACTTC
CDR3: CASSMRGLAYEQYF

J: TRBJ2-5
V: TRBV4-1
D: -
size: -
DNA: TGCGCCAGCAGCCAAGGGGCAGCCGGAGAGACCCAGTACTTC
CDR3: CASSQGAAGETQYF

J: TRBJ1-5
V: TRBV5-6
D: TRBD1
size: -
DNA: TGTGCCAGCAGCGGACAGGGACTCAATCAGCCCCAGCATTTT
CDR3: CASSGQGLNQPQHF

J: TRBJ2-1
V: TRBV6-1
D: TRBD1
size: -
DNA: TGTGCCATCCAGACAGGGAGTTATGAGCAGTTCTTC
CDR3: CAIQTGSYEQFF

J: TRBJ1-1
V: TRBV6-6
D: -
size: -
DNA: TGTGCCAGCAGTTGGACGGTGAACACTGAAGCTTTCTTT
CDR3: CASSWTVNTEAFF

J: TRBJ2-7
V: TRBV7-2
D: -
size: -
DNA: TGTGCCAGCAGCTTAGGGGGAGATGTCAACGAGCAGTACTTC
CDR3: CASSLGGDVNEQYF

J: TRBJ1-2
V: TRBV28
D: TRBD1
size: -
DNA: TGTGCCAGCAGTTGGAACAGGGGCCGAGGCCTCGACACCTTC
CDR3: CASSWNRGRGLDTF

J: TRBJ1-2
V: TRBV28
D: -
size: once
DNA: TGTGCCAGCACGGGGGGCGTACGCGGCTACACCTTC
CDR3: CASTGGVRGYTF

J: TRBJ2-1
V: TRBV7-3
D: -
size: -
DNA: TGTGCCAGCAGCCCCCGCCCAAAGCATGAGCAGTTCTTC
CDR3: CASSPRPKHEQFF

J: TRBJ1-3
V: TRBV7-9
D: -
size: -
DNA: TGTGCCAGCAGCCAGATGGAGTTGCGGGGAAACACCATATATTTT
CDR3: CASSQMELRGNTIYF

J: TRBJ2-4
V: TRBV28
D: -
size: once
DNA: TGTGCCAGCAGTTCTTCAGGGGAAAAGAAAAACATTCAGTACTTC
CDR3: CASSSSGEKKNIQYF

J: TRBJ2-2
V: TRBV18
D: TRBD1
size: -
DNA: TGTGCCAGCTCACCACCCGGACAGGGATCAACGAACACCGGGGAGCTGTTTTTT
CDR3: CASSPPGQGSTNTGELFF

J: TRBJ2-2
V: TRBV11-2
D: -
size: -
DNA: TGTGCCAGCAGCCCGTGGGACTTCGACACCGGGGAGCTGTTTTTT
CDR3: CASSPWDFDTGELFF

J: TRBJ2-2
V: TRBV27
D: -
size: -
DNA: TGTGCCAGCCAATGGTCGTCATACACCGGGGAGCTGTTTTTT
CDR3: CASQWSSYTGELFF

J: TRBJ2-3
V: TRBV6-1
D: TRBD1
size: few
DNA: TGTGCCAGCAGCCGGGACAGGGGGGGCGATACGCAGTATTTT
CDR3: CASSRDRGGDTQYF

J: TRBJ2-1
V: TRBV11-3
D: -
size: -
DNA: TGTGCCAGCAGCTTAGTAGGAAGGGAGCAGTTCTTC
CDR3: CASSLVGREQFF

J: TRBJ2-1
V: TRBV7-8
D: TRBD1
size: -
DNA: TGTGCCAGCAGCTCGAGGACAGGGGCCGGCTCCTACAATGAGCAGTTCTTC
CDR3: CASSSRTGAGSYNEQFF

J: TRBJ2-3
V: TRBV5-4
D: TRBD1
size: -
DNA: TGTGCCAGCAGCAGCCGGGACAGGACAGATACGCAGTATTTT
CDR3: CASSSRDRTDTQYF

J: TRBJ1-2
V: TRBV7-9
D: -
size: -
DNA: TGTGCCAGCAGCCGAAGAGGGTTAGTTTCGACTAACTATGGCTACACCTTC
CDR3: CASSRRGLVSTNYGYTF

J: TRBJ2-5
V: TRBV7-2
D: TRBD1
size: once
DNA: TGTGCCAGCAGCCGGGACAGACAAGAGACCCAGTACTTC
CDR3: CASSRDRQETQYF

J: TRBJ2-2
V: TRBV27
D: TRBD2
size: -
DNA: TGTGCCAGCAGCCAAAAGGGACTAGCGGGAGGGGTCGGGGAGCTGTTTTTT
CDR3: CASSQKGLAGGVGELFF

J: TRBJ1-1
V: TRBV19
D: -
size: -
DNA: TGTGCCAGTAGTACATATTCGTTGAACACTGAAGCTTTCTTT
CDR3: CASSTYSLNTEAFF